Listed below are T cell receptor beta chains from one sample, sequenced in a study of T cells in Graves' hyperthyroidism and ophthalmopathy. TCRdb reanalysed the multiplex PCR reads using MiXCR and keeps one entry per CDR3 protein. The profile shows around 600,000 distinct CDR3 sequences, 14% of them singletons. Specimen: blood. The receptors shown here come from a woman in her late teens or twenties with Graves' ophthalmopathy. CDR3s include the opening cysteine and the closing phenylalanine or tryptophan.

V: TRBV5-1
J: TRBJ1-4
length: 14
CDR3: CASGVGTVLEKLFF

V: TRBV7-2
J: TRBJ2-5
length: 13
CDR3: CASSGIGQETQYF

V: TRBV2
J: TRBJ2-1
length: 12
CDR3: CASSDLGHEQFF

V: TRBV3-1
J: TRBJ1-2
length: 12
CDR3: CASSQESLGYTF

V: TRBV7-9
J: TRBJ1-4
length: 19
CDR3: CASSLVSSIRGATNEKLFF

V: TRBV6-1
J: TRBJ2-1
length: 13
CDR3: CASGIAGGGEQFF

V: TRBV7-2
J: TRBJ1-1
length: 13
CDR3: CASSLAVPAEAFF

V: TRBV7-3
J: TRBJ2-3
length: 14
CDR3: CASSLSSATDTQYF

V: TRBV28
J: TRBJ2-5
length: 12
CDR3: CASGPGKETQYF

V: TRBV20-1
J: TRBJ1-5
length: 16
CDR3: CSARGPGSYSNQPQHF

V: TRBV6-1
J: TRBJ1-5
length: 13
CDR3: CAPLLQGGQPQHF

V: TRBV6-1
J: TRBJ1-4
length: 15
CDR3: CASSLTQGAGEKLFF

V: TRBV6-5
J: TRBJ2-7
length: 13
CDR3: CASSYSKPGEQYF

V: TRBV11-3
J: TRBJ2-3
length: 15
CDR3: CASSSSGSPGGTQYF

V: TRBV20-1
J: TRBJ2-1
length: 18
CDR3: CSARPPLAGGQSYNEQFF

V: TRBV6-2/TRBV6-3
J: TRBJ1-1
length: 16
CDR3: CASSYSPDRGNTEAFF

V: TRBV20-1
J: TRBJ2-1
length: 18
CDR3: CSARMDQGSGYNYNEQFF

V: TRBV29-1
J: TRBJ2-2
length: 13
CDR3: CSVKATHTGELFF

V: TRBV11-3
J: TRBJ2-7
length: 14
CDR3: CASTASSDSYEQYF

V: TRBV24-1
J: TRBJ2-3
length: 19
CDR3: CAASDLRASGMTSTDTQYF

V: TRBV30
J: TRBJ1-2
length: 13
CDR3: CASGTIANYGYTF

V: TRBV9
J: TRBJ1-3
length: 15
CDR3: CASSVGPAGGNTIYF

V: TRBV19
J: TRBJ1-5
length: 18
CDR3: CASSTVPGQGRAGQPQHF

V: TRBV9
J: TRBJ2-1
length: 15
CDR3: CASHSGRALLNEQFF

V: TRBV14
J: TRBJ2-1
length: 16
CDR3: CASSQGLRSSYNEQFF

V: TRBV4-3
J: TRBJ2-5
length: 17
CDR3: CASSQDQSIRGPGTQYF

V: TRBV7-8
J: TRBJ2-3
length: 12
CDR3: CASSLYQGQEYF

V: TRBV11-2
J: TRBJ1-1
length: 14
CDR3: CASRDRGRNTEAFF

V: TRBV7-9
J: TRBJ2-2
length: 15
CDR3: CASSPRVRPTGELFF

V: TRBV30
J: TRBJ2-3
length: 16
CDR3: CASCCAYRWSADTQYF

V: TRBV24-1
J: TRBJ2-7
length: 15
CDR3: CATSSGQSAYYEQYF

V: TRBV28
J: TRBJ2-3
length: 15
CDR3: CASSLDSWSTDTQYF

V: TRBV12-3/TRBV12-4
J: TRBJ2-5
length: 15
CDR3: CASSLLNRAQETQYF

V: TRBV6-9
J: TRBJ2-7
length: 16
CDR3: CASSYGLALSSYEQYF

V: TRBV4-1
J: TRBJ2-3
length: 16
CDR3: CASSQEGLAVADTQYF

V: TRBV29-1
J: TRBJ2-2
length: 14
CDR3: CSAGRGSNTGELFF

V: TRBV2
J: TRBJ2-6
length: 15
CDR3: CASSDPPDGANVLTF

V: TRBV2
J: TRBJ2-3
length: 13
CDR3: CASRDSYTDTQYF

V: TRBV7-9
J: TRBJ2-7
length: 15
CDR3: CASSPRGSGSVEQYF

V: TRBV29-1
J: TRBJ2-5
length: 14
CDR3: CSVEDRGLQETQYF

V: TRBV19
J: TRBJ1-2
length: 15
CDR3: CASSIILQGAGGYTF

V: TRBV29-1
J: TRBJ1-2
length: 12
CDR3: CSVEGHNYGYTF

V: TRBV5-4
J: TRBJ2-1
length: 16
CDR3: CASSLGYGSPYKEQFF

V: TRBV3-1
J: TRBJ2-7
length: 16
CDR3: CASSQGLAGATYEQYF

V: TRBV6-2/TRBV6-3
J: TRBJ2-3
length: 14
CDR3: CASSVGLAEDTQYF

V: TRBV7-3
J: TRBJ1-1
length: 15
CDR3: CASSPNGQMSTEAFF

V: TRBV2
J: TRBJ1-4
length: 13
CDR3: CASGGSPNEKLFF

V: TRBV7-9
J: TRBJ2-2
length: 22
CDR3: CASSFLLRLDGGRVQRTRELFF